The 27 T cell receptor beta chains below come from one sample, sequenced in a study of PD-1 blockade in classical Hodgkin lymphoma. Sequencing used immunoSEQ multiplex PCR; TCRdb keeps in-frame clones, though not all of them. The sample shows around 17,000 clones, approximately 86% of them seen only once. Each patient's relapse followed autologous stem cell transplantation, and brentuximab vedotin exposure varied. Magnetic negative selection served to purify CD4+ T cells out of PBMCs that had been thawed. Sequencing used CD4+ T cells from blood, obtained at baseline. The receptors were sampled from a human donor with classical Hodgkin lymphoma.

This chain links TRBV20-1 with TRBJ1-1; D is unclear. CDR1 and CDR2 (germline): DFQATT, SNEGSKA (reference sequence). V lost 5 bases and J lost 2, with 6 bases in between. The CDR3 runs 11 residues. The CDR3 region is CSALKNTEAFF. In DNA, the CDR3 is TGCAGTGCTCTCAAAAACACTGAAGCTTTCTTT.

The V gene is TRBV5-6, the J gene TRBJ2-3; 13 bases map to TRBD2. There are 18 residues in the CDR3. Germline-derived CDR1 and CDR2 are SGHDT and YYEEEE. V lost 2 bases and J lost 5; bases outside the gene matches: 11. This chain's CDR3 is CASSFPKLTSGGIDTQYF. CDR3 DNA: TGTGCCAGCAGCTTTCCTAAATTGACTAGCGGGGGGATAGATACGCAGTATTTT.

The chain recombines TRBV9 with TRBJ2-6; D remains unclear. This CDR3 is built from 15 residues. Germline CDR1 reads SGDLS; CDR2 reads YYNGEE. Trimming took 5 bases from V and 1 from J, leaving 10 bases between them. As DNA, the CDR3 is TGTGCCAGCAGGGACCCTCAGTCTGGGGCCAACGTCCTGACTTTC. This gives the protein CASRDPQSGANVLTF.

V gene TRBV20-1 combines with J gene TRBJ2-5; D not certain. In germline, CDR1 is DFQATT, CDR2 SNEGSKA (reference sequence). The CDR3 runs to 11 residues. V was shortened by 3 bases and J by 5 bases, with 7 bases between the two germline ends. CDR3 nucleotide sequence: TGCAGTGCTAGCTTTGATGAGACCCAGTACTTC. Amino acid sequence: CSASFDETQYF.

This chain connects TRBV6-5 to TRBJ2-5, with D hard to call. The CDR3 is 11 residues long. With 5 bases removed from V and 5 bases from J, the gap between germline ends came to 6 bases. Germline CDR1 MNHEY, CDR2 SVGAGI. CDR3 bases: TGTGCCAGCAGTCACCGGGAGACCCAGTACTTC. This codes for CASSHRETQYF.

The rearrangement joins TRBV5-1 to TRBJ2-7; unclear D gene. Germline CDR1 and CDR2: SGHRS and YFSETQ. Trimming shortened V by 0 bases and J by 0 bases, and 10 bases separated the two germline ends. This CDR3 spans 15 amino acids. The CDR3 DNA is TGCGCCAGCAGCTTGGATATTCCGTCCTCCTACGAGCAGTACTTC. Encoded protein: CASSLDIPSSYEQYF.

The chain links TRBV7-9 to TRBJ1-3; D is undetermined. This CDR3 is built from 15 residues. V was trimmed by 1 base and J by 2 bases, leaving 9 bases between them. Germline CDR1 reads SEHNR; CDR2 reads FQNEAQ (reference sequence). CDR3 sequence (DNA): TGTGCCAGCAGCTTAGGGGGATCGGCTGGAAACACCATATATTTT. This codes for CASSLGGSAGNTIYF.

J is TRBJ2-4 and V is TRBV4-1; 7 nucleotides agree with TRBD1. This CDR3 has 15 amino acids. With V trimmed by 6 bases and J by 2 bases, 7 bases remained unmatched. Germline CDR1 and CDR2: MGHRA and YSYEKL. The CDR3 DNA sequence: TGCGCCAGCAGGCGGACAGGCGGGTCCAAAAACATTCAGTACTTC. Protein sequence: CASRRTGGSKNIQYF.

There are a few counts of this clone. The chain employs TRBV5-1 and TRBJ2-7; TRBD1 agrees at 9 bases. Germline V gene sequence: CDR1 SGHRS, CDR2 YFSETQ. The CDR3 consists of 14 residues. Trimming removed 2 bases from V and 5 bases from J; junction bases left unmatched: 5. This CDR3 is CASSFWDRVDEQYF. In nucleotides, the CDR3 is TGCGCCAGCAGCTTTTGGGACAGGGTCGACGAGCAGTACTTC.

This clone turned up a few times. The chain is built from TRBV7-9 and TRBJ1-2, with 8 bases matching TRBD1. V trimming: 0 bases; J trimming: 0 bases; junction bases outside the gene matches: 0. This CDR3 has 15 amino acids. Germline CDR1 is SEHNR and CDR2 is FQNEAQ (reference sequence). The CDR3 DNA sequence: TGTGCCAGCAGCTTAGCGGACAGGGCTAACTATGGCTACACCTTC. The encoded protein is CASSLADRANYGYTF.

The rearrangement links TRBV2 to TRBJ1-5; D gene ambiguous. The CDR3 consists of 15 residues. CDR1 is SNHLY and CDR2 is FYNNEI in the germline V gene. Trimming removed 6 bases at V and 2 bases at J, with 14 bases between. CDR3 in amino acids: CASSEDRVGNQPQHF. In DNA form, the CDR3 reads TGTGCCAGCAGCGAGGACCGGGTGGGCAATCAGCCCCAGCATTTT.

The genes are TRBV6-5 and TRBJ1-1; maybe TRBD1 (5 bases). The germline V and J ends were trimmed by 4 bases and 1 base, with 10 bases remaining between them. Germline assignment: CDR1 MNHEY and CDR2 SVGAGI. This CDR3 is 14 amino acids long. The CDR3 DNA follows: TGTGCCAGCAGTTGGCTGGGGCAGAACACTGAAGCTTTCTTT. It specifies CASSWLGQNTEAFF.

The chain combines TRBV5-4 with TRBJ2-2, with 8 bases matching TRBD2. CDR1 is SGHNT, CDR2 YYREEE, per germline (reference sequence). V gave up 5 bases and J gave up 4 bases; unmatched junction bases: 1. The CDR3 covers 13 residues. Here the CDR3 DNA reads TGTGCCAGCAGTCGGGAGGGCACCGGGGAGCTGTTTTTT. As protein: CASSREGTGELFF.

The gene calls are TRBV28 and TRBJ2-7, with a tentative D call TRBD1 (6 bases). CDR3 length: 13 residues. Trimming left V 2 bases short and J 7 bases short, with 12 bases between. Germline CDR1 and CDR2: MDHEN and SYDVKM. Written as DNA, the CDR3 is TGTGCCAGCAGTTTAATGGGTAGGGGGGAGCAGTACTTC. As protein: CASSLMGRGEQYF.

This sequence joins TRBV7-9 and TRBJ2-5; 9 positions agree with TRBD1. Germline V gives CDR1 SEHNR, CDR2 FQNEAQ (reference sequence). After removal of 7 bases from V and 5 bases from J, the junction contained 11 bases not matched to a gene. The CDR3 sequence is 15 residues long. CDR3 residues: CASTPLGTGRETQYF. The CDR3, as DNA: TGTGCCAGCACTCCCCTGGGGACAGGGAGGGAGACCCAGTACTTC.

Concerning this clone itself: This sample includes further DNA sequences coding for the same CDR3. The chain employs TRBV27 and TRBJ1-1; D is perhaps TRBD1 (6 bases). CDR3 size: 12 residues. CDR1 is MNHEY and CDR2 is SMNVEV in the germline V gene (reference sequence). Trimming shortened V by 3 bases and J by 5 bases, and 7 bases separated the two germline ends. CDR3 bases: TGTGCCAGCAGTTTCAGGGGAACTGAAGCTTTCTTT. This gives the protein CASSFRGTEAFF.

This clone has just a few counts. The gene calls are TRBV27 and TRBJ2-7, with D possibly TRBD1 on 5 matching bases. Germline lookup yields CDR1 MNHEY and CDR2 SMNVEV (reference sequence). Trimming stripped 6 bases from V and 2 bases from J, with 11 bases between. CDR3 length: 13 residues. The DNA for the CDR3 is TGTGCCAGCAGACCCACAGGCCCCTACGAGCAGTACTTC. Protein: CASRPTGPYEQYF.

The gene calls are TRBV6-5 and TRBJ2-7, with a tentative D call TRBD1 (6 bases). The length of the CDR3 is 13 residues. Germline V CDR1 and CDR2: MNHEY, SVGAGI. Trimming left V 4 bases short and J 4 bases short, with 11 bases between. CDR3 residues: CASSFTGWYEQYF. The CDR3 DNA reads TGTGCCAGCAGTTTTACAGGGTGGTACGAGCAGTACTTC.

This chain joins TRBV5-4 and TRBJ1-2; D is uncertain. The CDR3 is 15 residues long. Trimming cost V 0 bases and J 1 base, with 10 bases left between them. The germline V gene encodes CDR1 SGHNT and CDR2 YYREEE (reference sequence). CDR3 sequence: CASSLAQVLNYGYTF. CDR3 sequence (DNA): TGTGCCAGCAGCTTGGCCCAGGTTCTTAACTATGGCTACACCTTC.

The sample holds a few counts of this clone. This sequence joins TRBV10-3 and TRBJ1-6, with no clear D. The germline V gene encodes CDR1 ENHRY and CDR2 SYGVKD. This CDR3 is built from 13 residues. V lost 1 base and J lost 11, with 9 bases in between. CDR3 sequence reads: CAISEWQTAPLHF. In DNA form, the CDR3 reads TGTGCCATCAGTGAGTGGCAGACGGCACCCCTCCACTTT.

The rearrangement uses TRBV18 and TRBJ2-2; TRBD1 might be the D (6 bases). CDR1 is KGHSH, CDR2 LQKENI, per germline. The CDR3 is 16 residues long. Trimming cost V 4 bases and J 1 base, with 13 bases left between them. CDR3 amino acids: CASSRAGTRNTGELFF. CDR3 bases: TGTGCCAGCTCACGCGCCGGGACAAGGAACACCGGGGAGCTGTTTTTT.

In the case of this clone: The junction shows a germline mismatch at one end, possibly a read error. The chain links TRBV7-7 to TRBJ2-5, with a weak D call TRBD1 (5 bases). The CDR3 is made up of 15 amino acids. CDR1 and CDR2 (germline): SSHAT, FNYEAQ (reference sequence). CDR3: CASRLGVSVEETQYF. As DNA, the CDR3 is TGTGCTAGCAGATTAGGGGTCTCGGTTGAGGAGACCCAGTACTTC.

As DNA, the CDR3 is TGTGCCAGCAGTGTCAACGGTGCAACTAATGAAAAACTGTTTTTT. Encoded protein: CASSVNGATNEKLFF. The V call is TRBV6-4, the J call TRBJ1-4; D gene unclear. This CDR3 has 15 residues. V lost 4 bases to trimming and J lost 0 bases, with 9 bases between them. Germline CDR1 MRHNA, CDR2 SNTAGT.

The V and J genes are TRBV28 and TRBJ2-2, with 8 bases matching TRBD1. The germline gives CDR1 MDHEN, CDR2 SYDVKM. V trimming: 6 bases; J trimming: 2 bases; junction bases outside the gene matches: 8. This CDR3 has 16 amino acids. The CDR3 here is CASSSTGTGNTGELFF. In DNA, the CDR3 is TGTGCCAGCAGCTCAACCGGGACAGGAAACACCGGGGAGCTGTTTTTT.

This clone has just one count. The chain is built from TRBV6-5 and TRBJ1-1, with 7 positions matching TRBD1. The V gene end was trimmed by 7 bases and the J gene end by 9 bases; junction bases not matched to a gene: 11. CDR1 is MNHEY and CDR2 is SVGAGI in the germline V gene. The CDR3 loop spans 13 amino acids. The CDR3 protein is CASTKRQGSQAFF. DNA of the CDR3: TGTGCCAGCACCAAGAGACAGGGATCACAAGCTTTCTTT.

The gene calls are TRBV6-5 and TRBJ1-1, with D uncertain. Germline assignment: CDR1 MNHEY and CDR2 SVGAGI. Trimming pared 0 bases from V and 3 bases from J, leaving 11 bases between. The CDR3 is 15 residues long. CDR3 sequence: CASSYSHIGDTEAFF. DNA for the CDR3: TGTGCCAGCAGTTACTCGCATATTGGGGACACTGAAGCTTTCTTT.

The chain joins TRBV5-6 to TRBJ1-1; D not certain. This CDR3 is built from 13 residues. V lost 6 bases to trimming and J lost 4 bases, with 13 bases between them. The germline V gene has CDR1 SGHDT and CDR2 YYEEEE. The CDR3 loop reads CASTNPRGTEAFF. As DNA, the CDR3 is TGTGCCAGCACCAACCCCCGGGGCACTGAAGCTTTCTTT. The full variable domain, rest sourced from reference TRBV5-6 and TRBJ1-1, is DAGVTQSPTHLIKTRGQQVTLRCSPKSGHDTVSWYQQALGQGPQFIFQYYEEEERQRGNFPDRFSGHQFPNYSSELNVNALLLGDSALYLCASTNPRGTEAFFGQGTRLTVV.